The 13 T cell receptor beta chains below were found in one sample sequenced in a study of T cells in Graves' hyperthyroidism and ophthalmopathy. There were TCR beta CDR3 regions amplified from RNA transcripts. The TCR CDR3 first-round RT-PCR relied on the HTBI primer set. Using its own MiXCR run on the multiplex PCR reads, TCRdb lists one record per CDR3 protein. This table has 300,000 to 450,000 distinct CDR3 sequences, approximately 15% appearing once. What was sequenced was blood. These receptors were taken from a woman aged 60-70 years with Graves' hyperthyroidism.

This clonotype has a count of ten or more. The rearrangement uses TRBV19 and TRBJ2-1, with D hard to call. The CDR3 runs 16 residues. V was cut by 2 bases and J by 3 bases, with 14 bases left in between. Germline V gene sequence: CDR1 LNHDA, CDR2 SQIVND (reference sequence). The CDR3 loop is CASSILGGTVYNEQFF. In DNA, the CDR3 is TGTGCCAGTAGTATATTAGGCGGAACAGTCTACAATGAGCAGTTCTTC.

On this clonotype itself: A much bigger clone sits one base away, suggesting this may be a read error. The CDR3 loop reads CATSSDGGGGAFF. DNA for the CDR3: TGTGCCACCAGCAGTGATGGGGGCGGGGGAGCTTTCTTT. The chain carries TRBV15 and TRBJ1-1; D perhaps matches TRBD1 (6 bases). Trimming stripped 3 bases from V and 10 bases from J, with 15 bases between. CDR1 is LNHNV and CDR2 is YYDKDF in the germline V gene (reference sequence). The CDR3 is 13 residues long.

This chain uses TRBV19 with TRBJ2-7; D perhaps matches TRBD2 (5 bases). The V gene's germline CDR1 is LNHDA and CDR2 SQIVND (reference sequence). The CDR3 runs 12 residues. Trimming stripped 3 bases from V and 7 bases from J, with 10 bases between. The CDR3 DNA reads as TGTGCCAGTAGTATTCGGGGTCGAGAGCAGTACTTC. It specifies CASSIRGREQYF.

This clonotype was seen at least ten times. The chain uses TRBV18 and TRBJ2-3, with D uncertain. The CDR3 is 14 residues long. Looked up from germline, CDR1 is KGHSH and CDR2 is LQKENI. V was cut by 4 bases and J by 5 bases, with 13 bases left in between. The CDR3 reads CASSQGYLRDTQYF. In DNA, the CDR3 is TGTGCCAGCTCACAAGGTTACTTGAGAGATACGCAGTATTTT.

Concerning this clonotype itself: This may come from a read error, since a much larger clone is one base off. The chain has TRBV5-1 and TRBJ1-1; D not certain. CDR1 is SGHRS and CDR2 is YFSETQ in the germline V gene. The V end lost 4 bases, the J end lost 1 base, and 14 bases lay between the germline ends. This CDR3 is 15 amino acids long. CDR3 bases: TGCGCCAGCAGCCCCTCCTATACACGGAACACTGAAGCTTTCTTT. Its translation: CASSPSYTRNTEAFF.

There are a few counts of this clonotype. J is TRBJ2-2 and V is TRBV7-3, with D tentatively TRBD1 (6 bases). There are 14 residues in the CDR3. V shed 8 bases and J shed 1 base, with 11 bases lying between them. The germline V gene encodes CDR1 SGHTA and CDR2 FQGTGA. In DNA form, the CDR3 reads TGTGCCAGCCGAAGGACAGAGAACACCGGGGAGCTGTTTTTT. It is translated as CASRRTENTGELFF.

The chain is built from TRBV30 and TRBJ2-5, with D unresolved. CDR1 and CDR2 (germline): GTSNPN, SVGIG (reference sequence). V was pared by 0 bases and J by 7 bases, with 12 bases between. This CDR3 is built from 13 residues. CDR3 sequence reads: CAWSVGLSGTQYF. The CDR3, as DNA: TGTGCCTGGAGTGTAGGCCTATCCGGGACCCAGTACTTC.

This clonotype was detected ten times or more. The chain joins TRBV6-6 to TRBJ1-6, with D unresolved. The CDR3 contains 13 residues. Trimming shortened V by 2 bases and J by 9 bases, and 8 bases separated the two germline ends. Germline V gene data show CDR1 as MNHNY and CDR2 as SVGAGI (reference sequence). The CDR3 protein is CASSYEGISPLHF. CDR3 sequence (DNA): TGTGCCAGCAGTTACGAAGGGATTTCACCCCTCCACTTT.

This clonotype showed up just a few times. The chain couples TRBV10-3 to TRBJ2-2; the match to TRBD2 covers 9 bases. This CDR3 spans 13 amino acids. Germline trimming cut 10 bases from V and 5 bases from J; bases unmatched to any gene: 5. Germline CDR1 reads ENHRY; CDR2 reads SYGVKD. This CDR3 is CATTSGSTGELFF. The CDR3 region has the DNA TGTGCCACCACTAGCGGGTCGACCGGGGAGCTGTTTTTT.

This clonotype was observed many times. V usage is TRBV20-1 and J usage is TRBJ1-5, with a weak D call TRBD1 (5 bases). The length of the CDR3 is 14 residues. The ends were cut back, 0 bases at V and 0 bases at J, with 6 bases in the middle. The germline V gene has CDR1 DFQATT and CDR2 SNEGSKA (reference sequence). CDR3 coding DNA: TGCAGTGCTAGAGACACAGGTAGCAATCAGCCCCAGCATTTT. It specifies CSARDTGSNQPQHF.

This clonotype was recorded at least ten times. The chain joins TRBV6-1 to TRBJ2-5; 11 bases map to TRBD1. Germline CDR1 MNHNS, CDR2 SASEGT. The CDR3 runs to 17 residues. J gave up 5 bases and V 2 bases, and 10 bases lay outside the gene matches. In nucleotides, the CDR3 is TGTGCCAGCAGTGAACGTGGATGGACAGGGGGCAAGGAGACCCAGTACTTC. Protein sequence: CASSERGWTGGKETQYF.

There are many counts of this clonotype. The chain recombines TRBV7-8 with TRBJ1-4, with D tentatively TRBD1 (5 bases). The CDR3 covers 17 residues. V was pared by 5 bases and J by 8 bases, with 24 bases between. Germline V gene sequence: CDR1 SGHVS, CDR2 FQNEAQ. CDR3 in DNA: TGTGCCAGCAGCCCGACGCAGGGCAGCGGGCAGAGGGAAAAACTGTTTTTT. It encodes CASSPTQGSGQREKLFF.

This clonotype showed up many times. The DNA for the CDR3 is TGTGCCAGCAGTTTCCTTAAGGGAGATAACTATGGCTACACCTTC. Translation gives CASSFLKGDNYGYTF. V usage is TRBV27 and J usage is TRBJ1-2; D gene unclear. This CDR3 is 15 amino acids long. The V end lost 3 bases, the J end lost 1 base, and 12 bases lay between the germline ends. CDR1 MNHEY and CDR2 SMNVEV come from the germline V gene (reference sequence).